The 26 T cell receptor beta chains below were found in one sample sequenced in a study of Graves' ophthalmopathy and Graves' hyperthyroidism. Scientists amplified the TCR beta CDR3 regions from RNA transcripts. RT-PCR with HTBI primers came first, then second-round multiplex PCR. TCRdb reprocessed the multiplex PCR reads with MiXCR, giving one entry per CDR3 protein. The sample has some 15,000 distinct CDR3 sequences; 50% are singletons. The sequenced material came from peripheral blood. Receptor source: a woman in her 30s with Graves' ophthalmopathy.

V and J are TRBV29-1 and TRBJ2-3; D is unresolved. In germline, CDR1 is SQVTM, CDR2 ANQGSEA. Trimming cost V 4 bases and J 2 bases, with 7 bases left between them. The CDR3 runs 12 residues. The CDR3 sequence is CSVGLITDTQYF. The DNA for the CDR3 is TGCAGCGTTGGATTGATCACAGATACGCAGTATTTT.

The J gene is TRBJ2-7, the V gene TRBV5-1; D is possibly TRBD2 (5 bases). Trimming took 4 bases from V and 1 from J, leaving 9 bases between them. Germline values: CDR1 SGHRS, CDR2 YFSETQ. The CDR3 is 13 residues long. CDR3 in DNA: TGCGCCAGCAGCCCGGAGGCTTCCTACGAGCAGTACTTC. This sequence encodes CASSPEASYEQYF.

This chain connects TRBV10-1 to TRBJ1-3; D unresolved. V was trimmed by 11 bases and J by 0 bases, leaving 11 bases between them. The CDR3 has 13 residues. Germline CDR1 WNHNN, CDR2 SYGVQD (reference sequence). The CDR3 nucleotides read TGCGCCTCCGGACCGACCTCTGGAAACACCATATATTTT. Translating gives CASGPTSGNTIYF.

Comments on this clonotype: A much larger clonotype is one base distant, so this may be a read error. V is TRBV10-3 and J is TRBJ2-7; D may match TRBD1 or TRBD2 (7 bases each). This CDR3 is built from 16 residues. Trimming shortened V by 1 base and J by 6 bases, and 19 bases separated the two germline ends. CDR1 and CDR2 from the germline V gene are ENHRY and SYGVKD. The CDR3 sequence: CAISEFSQGGHLEQYF. The CDR3 DNA follows: TGTGCCATCAGTGAGTTTTCTCAGGGGGGGCATCTCGAGCAGTACTTC.

This clonotype rates as medium-sized. As DNA, the CDR3 is TGTGCCAGCAGCTTAGAGGGGCGAGAGACCCAGTACTTC. This codes for CASSLEGRETQYF. The V gene is TRBV13, the J gene TRBJ2-5, with D perhaps TRBD1 (5 bases). The V gene lost 1 base and the J gene lost 4 bases, with 7 bases spanning the gap. The CDR3 sequence is 13 residues long. Germline lookup yields CDR1 PRHDT and CDR2 FYEKMQ (reference sequence).

This chain links TRBV2 with TRBJ1-1; 9 bases match TRBD1. Germline V gene sequence: CDR1 SNHLY, CDR2 FYNNEI. This CDR3 region has 13 residues. Trimming took 8 bases from V and 6 from J; bases not matched to a gene: 7. CDR3 sequence: CASRDRAPAEAFF. As DNA, the CDR3 is TGTGCCAGCCGGGACAGGGCTCCCGCTGAAGCTTTCTTT.

The V and J genes are TRBV20-1 and TRBJ2-5; TRBD2 aligns across 7 bases. CDR1 is DFQATT, CDR2 SNEGSKA, per germline (reference sequence). Trimming cost V 1 base and J 5 bases; bases outside gene matches: 7. The CDR3 is made up of 14 amino acids. The DNA of the CDR3 is TGCAGTGCTAGAGTCGCGGGAGAGCTGGAGACCCAGTACTTC. Amino acids: CSARVAGELETQYF.

The V call is TRBV2, the J call TRBJ2-2; D is ambiguous. This CDR3 has 15 amino acids. The germline V and J ends were trimmed by 3 bases and 1 base, with 9 bases remaining between them. Germline V gives CDR1 SNHLY, CDR2 FYNNEI. The CDR3, as DNA: TGTGCCAGCAGTGACGTCTTCAGGAACACCGGGGAGCTGTTTTTT. Translating gives CASSDVFRNTGELFF. Complete variable domain (other parts from reference TRBV2 and TRBJ2-2): EPEVTQTPSHQVTQMGQEVILRCVPISNHLYFYWYRQILGQKVEFLVSFYNNEISEKSEIFDDQFSVERPDGSNFTLKIRSTKLEDSAMYFCASSDVFRNTGELFFGEGSRLTVL.

This chain uses TRBV19 with TRBJ1-6; weak D call: TRBD1 (5 bases). CDR3 size: 13 residues. The germline CDR1 and CDR2 sequences are LNHDA and SQIVND (reference sequence). V dropped 5 bases and J dropped 9 bases, with 11 bases sitting between them. CDR3 coding DNA: TGTGCCAGTAGTCCCGGGACGTCTTCACCCCTCCACTTT. The encoded protein is CASSPGTSSPLHF.

This clonotype is medium-sized. This chain connects TRBV2 to TRBJ2-5; tentative D call: TRBD2 (5 bases). From germline, CDR1 is SNHLY and CDR2 FYNNEI. V was clipped by 3 bases and J by 2 bases, with 13 bases between them. CDR3 length equals 15 residues. The CDR3 is CASSDTQRYQETQYF. CDR3 DNA sequence: TGTGCCAGCAGTGATACACAGCGGTATCAAGAGACCCAGTACTTC.

The chain has TRBV2 and TRBJ1-1; D possibly corresponds to TRBD1 (5 bases). Trimming cost V 7 bases and J 6 bases, with 18 bases left between them. This CDR3 contains 14 residues. Per the germline V gene, CDR1 is SNHLY and CDR2 is FYNNEI. DNA of the CDR3: TGTGCCAGCACCTACGGGGCCAGTTACGCTGAAGCTTTCTTT. It codes for CASTYGASYAEAFF. Full variable domain (missing parts from reference TRBV2 and TRBJ1-1): EPEVTQTPSHQVTQMGQEVILRCVPISNHLYFYWYRQILGQKVEFLVSFYNNEISEKSEIFDDQFSVERPDGSNFTLKIRSTKLEDSAMYFCASTYGASYAEAFFGQGTRLTVV.

Ten or more counts support this clonotype. The genes are TRBV19 and TRBJ1-1; D not certain. Germline values: CDR1 LNHDA, CDR2 SQIVND (reference sequence). V dropped 7 bases and J dropped 2 bases, with 11 bases sitting between them. The CDR3 spans 13 residues. The CDR3: CASTNRENTEAFF. CDR3 nucleotides: TGTGCCAGTACCAATAGGGAAAACACTGAAGCTTTCTTT.

The table lists this clonotype with many counts. Compared with germline, one end of the junction differs, possibly owing to a read error. This chain connects TRBV7-7 to TRBJ2-5; tentative D call: TRBD1 (6 bases). Germline-derived CDR1 and CDR2 are SSHAT and FNYEAQ (reference sequence). This CDR3 is 15 amino acids long. This CDR3 reads CASSTQGTKQETQYF. Here the CDR3 DNA reads TGTGCTAGCAGTACCCAGGGGACGAAACAAGAGACCCAGTACTTC. The entire variable domain, with the rest obtained from reference TRBV7-7 and TRBJ2-5, is as follows: GAGVSQSPRYKVTKRGQDVTLRCDPISSHATLYWYQQALGQGPEFLTYFNYEAQPDKSGLPSDRFSAERPEGSISTLTIQRTEQRDSAMYRCASSTQGTKQETQYFGPGTRLLVL.

The J gene is TRBJ1-5, the V gene TRBV20-1; no definite D call. The CDR3 consists of 18 residues. Germline CDR1 is DFQATT and CDR2 is SNEGSKA (reference sequence). V was trimmed by 2 bases and J by 0 bases, leaving 20 bases between them. The CDR3 coding sequence is TGCAGTGCTAGATCGGAATCGAGGGAGACTTATAGCAATCAGCCCCAGCATTTT. Its translation is CSARSESRETYSNQPQHF.

The chain's CDR3 is CSARRGRENTGELFF. The CDR3 coding sequence is TGCAGTGCTAGGAGGGGGAGGGAAAACACCGGGGAGCTGTTTTTT. The gene calls are TRBV20-1 and TRBJ2-2, with a tentative D call TRBD2 (7 bases). Germline V lookup: CDR1 DFQATT, CDR2 SNEGSKA (reference sequence). The CDR3 is 15 residues long. V lost 3 bases to trimming and J lost 2 bases, with 13 bases between them.

V is TRBV5-1 and J is TRBJ2-7; 9 bases are a match to TRBD2. V shed 0 bases and J 4 bases; nucleotides not matched to a gene: 2. CDR1 and CDR2 (germline): SGHRS, YFSETQ. The CDR3 totals 14 residues. CDR3 protein: CASSLGSGSYEQYF. The CDR3, as DNA: TGCGCCAGCAGCTTGGGTAGCGGGAGTTACGAGCAGTACTTC.

J is TRBJ2-3 and V is TRBV6-1; TRBD2 matches at 9 bases. Germline V gene sequence: CDR1 MNHNS, CDR2 SASEGT. This CDR3 region has 14 residues. CDR3 nucleotide sequence: TGTGCTAGCTCAGGGCGGGAGGGTGCGGATACGCAGTATTTT. It specifies CASSGREGADTQYF.

This sequence joins TRBV24-1 and TRBJ2-2, with D hard to call. This CDR3 spans 15 amino acids. Between the trimmed V and J ends, which lost 2 bases and 2 bases, there was a span of 8 bases. Germline lookup yields CDR1 KGHDR and CDR2 SFDVKD. The CDR3 sequence is CATSDWGFNTGELFF. Here the CDR3 DNA reads TGTGCCACCAGTGATTGGGGTTTCAACACCGGGGAGCTGTTTTTT.

The J gene is TRBJ1-4, the V gene TRBV5-4, with 7 bases aligning to TRBD1. This CDR3 region has 17 residues. Germline loops: CDR1 SGHNT, CDR2 YYREEE (reference sequence). The J segment lost 3 bases and the V segment lost 4 bases, leaving 12 bases of the junction unmatched. CDR3 sequence: CASSVAGGAKANEKLFF. In nucleotides, the CDR3 is TGTGCCAGCAGCGTAGCAGGGGGAGCTAAAGCTAATGAAAAACTGTTTTTT.

The chain carries TRBV7-2 and TRBJ2-5; the match to TRBD2 covers 15 bases. The end of the DNA aligns better with TRBJ2-1, so the J call may be wrong. Germline CDR1 is SGHTA and CDR2 is FQGNSA. The CDR3 loop spans 16 amino acids. DNA for the CDR3: TGTGCCAGCAGCTCCGGGACTAGCGGGAGGTACAATGAGCAGTTCTTC. This gives the protein CASSSGTSGRYNEQFF.

This clonotype has a count of ten or more. The rearrangement uses TRBV7-3 and TRBJ1-1; tentative D call: TRBD1 (6 bases). V was pared by 6 bases and J by 1 base, with 12 bases between. The CDR3 has 14 residues. Germline values: CDR1 SGHTA, CDR2 FQGTGA. The CDR3 spells CASRPRGGNTEAFF. The CDR3, as DNA: TGTGCCAGCAGGCCTAGGGGGGGGAACACTGAAGCTTTCTTT. Based on the CDR3 plus reference TRBV7-3 and TRBJ1-1, the full variable domain is GAGVSQTPSNKVTEKGKYVELRCDPISGHTALYWYRQSLGQGPEFLIYFQGTGAADDSGLPNDRFFAVRPEGSVSTLKIQRTERGDSAVYLCASRPRGGNTEAFFGQGTRLTVV.

This clonotype was seen only a few times. The V call is TRBV6-1, the J call TRBJ1-2; 7 bases map to TRBD1. The V segment lost 1 base and the J segment 4 bases; nucleotides outside the gene matches: 3. CDR1 is MNHNS and CDR2 is SASEGT in the germline V gene. CDR3 size: 14 residues. The CDR3 DNA reads TGTGCCAGCAGTGAAGGTCCAGGGGGCTATGGCTACACCTTC. This gives the protein CASSEGPGGYGYTF.

By proportion, this clonotype is large. This rearrangement joins TRBV24-1 to TRBJ2-3; D possibly uses TRBD1 or TRBD2 (5 bases each). The CDR3 is made up of 16 amino acids. Germline CDR1 reads KGHDR; CDR2 reads SFDVKD. Trimming removed 2 bases at V and 0 bases at J, with 11 bases between. The CDR3 loop is CATSDSGTDSTDTQYF. CDR3 sequence (DNA): TGTGCCACCAGTGATTCCGGGACGGATAGCACAGATACGCAGTATTTT.

The gene calls are TRBV7-3 and TRBJ2-1, with a tentative D call TRBD2 (6 bases). Germline CDR1 and CDR2: SGHTA and FQGTGA. The germline V and J ends were trimmed by 5 bases and 5 bases, with 22 bases remaining between them. There are 17 residues in the CDR3. CDR3: CASSPQPGAGSHNEQFF. The CDR3 DNA sequence: TGTGCCAGCAGCCCCCAGCCCGGTGCGGGGTCCCACAATGAGCAGTTCTTC.

This clonotype was detected ten times or more. This chain connects TRBV5-4 to TRBJ2-5; D is possibly TRBD2 (6 bases). From germline, CDR1 is SGHNT and CDR2 YYREEE (reference sequence). The CDR3 has 13 residues. V lost 4 bases, J lost 4 bases, and 11 bases lay in between. The CDR3 region is CASSRMGGETQYF. CDR3 bases: TGTGCCAGCAGCCGCATGGGAGGAGAGACCCAGTACTTC. Using reference TRBV5-4 and TRBJ2-5 for the parts outside the CDR3, the full variable domain is ETGVTQSPTHLIKTRGQQVTLRCSSQSGHNTVSWYQQALGQGPQFIFQYYREEENGRGNFPPRFSGLQFPNYSSELNVNALELDDSALYLCASSRMGGETQYFGPGTRLLVL.

The chain couples TRBV6-5 to TRBJ2-3, with 7 bases aligning to TRBD1. Trimming at V came to 2 bases and at J to 3 bases, leaving 2 bases not matched to a gene. The CDR3 spans 14 residues. The germline V gene encodes CDR1 MNHEY and CDR2 SVGAGI. The CDR3 DNA is TGTGCCAGCAGTTACGACAGGGTAACAGATACGCAGTATTTT. The encoded protein is CASSYDRVTDTQYF.